Shown below are 17 T cell receptor beta chains from a single sample sequenced in a study of graft-versus-host responses after intestinal transplantation. Approximately 200,000 CFSE-labeled responder cells were plated with approximately 200,000 irradiated, violet-dye-labeled stimulator cells. Measured with immunoSEQ multiplex PCR; TCRdb has only the in-frame clones, and not every one. The table lists just over 20,000 clones, around 41% of them singletons. Sequences were derived from alloreactive CD8+ T cells from a mixed lymphocyte reaction culture, sampled before intestinal transplant. The subset: CFSE-low proliferating T cells sorted from roughly 6-day pre-transplant mixed lymphocyte reaction (GvH or HvG direction). The source of these receptors is a human patient who received an intestinal transplant.

This clone was recorded a few times. The gene calls are TRBV6-5 and TRBJ2-7, with 7 nucleotides matching TRBD1. The CDR3 covers 15 residues. After removal of 7 bases from V and 0 bases from J, the junction contained 9 bases not matched to a gene. Germline V gene data show CDR1 as MNHEY and CDR2 as SVGAGI. This CDR3 reads CASTPPGQYSYEQYF. The CDR3 nucleotides are TGTGCCAGCACCCCTCCGGGACAGTACTCCTACGAGCAGTACTTC.

This clone was counted only a few times. The chain recombines TRBV11-2 with TRBJ2-6; the D is unclear. This CDR3 is 18 amino acids long. CDR1 and CDR2 from the germline V gene are SGHAT and FQNNGV. Trimming removed 2 bases from V and 0 bases from J, with 14 bases in between. The CDR3 sequence: CASSLTIILGSGANVLTF. The CDR3 DNA follows: TGTGCCAGCAGCTTAACTATAATACTCGGCTCTGGGGCCAACGTCCTGACTTTC.

V usage is TRBV6-1 and J usage is TRBJ2-7; no definite D call. The CDR3 has 14 amino acids. V lost 0 bases to trimming and J lost 3 bases, with 9 bases between them. Germline loops: CDR1 MNHNS, CDR2 SASEGT. The CDR3 sequence is CASSEAHSVYEQYF. The CDR3 nucleotides are TGTGCCAGCAGTGAAGCGCACAGCGTCTACGAGCAGTACTTC.

This clone was found a few times. V gene TRBV5-6 combines with J gene TRBJ2-1; unclear D gene. V dropped 2 bases and J dropped 2 bases, with 11 bases sitting between them. This CDR3 comprises 15 residues. Germline CDR1 and CDR2: SGHDT and YYEEEE. CDR3 in amino acids: CASSFDWVAYNEQFF. CDR3 coding DNA: TGTGCCAGCAGCTTCGATTGGGTAGCCTACAATGAGCAGTTCTTC.

This clone was seen only a few times. The CDR3 sequence is CASSLGLAGGPQETQYF. CDR3 nucleotides: TGTGCCAGCAGCCTAGGTCTAGCGGGAGGGCCCCAAGAGACCCAGTACTTC. The genes are TRBV11-3 and TRBJ2-5, with TRBD2 matching over 12 bases. V trimming: 5 bases; J trimming: 1 base; junction bases outside the gene matches: 8. CDR1 and CDR2 (germline): SGHNT, YENEEA. The CDR3 is 17 amino acids. Looking up the rest from reference TRBV11-3 and TRBJ2-5 gives the full variable domain: EAGVVQSPRYKIIEKKQPVAFWCNPISGHNTLYWYLQNLGQGPELLIRYENEEAVDDSQLPKDRFSAERLKGVDSTLKIQPAELGDSAVYLCASSLGLAGGPQETQYFGPGTRLLVL.

This chain links TRBV6-1 with TRBJ2-1; D gene unclear. With 5 bases removed from V and 8 bases from J, the gap between germline ends came to 7 bases. This CDR3 is 11 amino acids long. Germline assignment: CDR1 MNHNS and CDR2 SASEGT. CDR3 in amino acids: CASSYVHEQFF. The CDR3 DNA reads TGTGCCAGCAGTTACGTACATGAGCAGTTCTTC.

This clone was observed a few times. V usage is TRBV2 and J usage is TRBJ1-1, with unresolved D. The CDR3 has 13 residues. V was shortened by 0 bases and J by 1 base, with 3 bases between the two germline ends. Germline loops: CDR1 SNHLY, CDR2 FYNNEI. CDR3 sequence (DNA): TGTGCCAGCAGTGAAGCGCGGAACACTGAAGCTTTCTTT. It yields the protein CASSEARNTEAFF.

V usage is TRBV6-6 and J usage is TRBJ2-3; 9 nucleotides agree with TRBD1. Germline lookup yields CDR1 MNHNY and CDR2 SVGAGI (reference sequence). With V trimmed by 6 bases and J by 10 bases, 11 bases remained unmatched. The CDR3 has 14 residues. The CDR3 DNA reads as TGTGCCAGCAGCAGTCCCGGGACAGGGTTAGCGCAGTATTTT. Protein sequence: CASSSPGTGLAQYF.

This clone has only a few counts. This rearrangement joins TRBV28 to TRBJ1-1, with D maybe TRBD1 (5 bases). The germline V and J ends were trimmed by 2 bases and 6 bases, with 13 bases remaining between them. Germline loops: CDR1 MDHEN, CDR2 SYDVKM. This CDR3 comprises 14 residues. CDR3 sequence (DNA): TGTGCCAGCAGTTTAGGACCAGGGTTATCTGAAGCTTTCTTT. This encodes CASSLGPGLSEAFF.

The chain joins TRBV19 to TRBJ1-5; D call uncertain. The CDR3 extends over 16 amino acids. Trimming removed 4 bases from V and 2 bases from J, with 15 bases in between. Germline values: CDR1 LNHDA, CDR2 SQIVND (reference sequence). CDR3 sequence: CASSKGLASGNQPQHF. The CDR3 nucleotides read TGTGCCAGTAGTAAGGGATTGGCGTCTGGCAATCAGCCCCAGCATTTT.

The chain recombines TRBV19 with TRBJ2-2; 7 nucleotides align to TRBD2. Germline CDR1 is LNHDA and CDR2 is SQIVND (reference sequence). Trimming at V came to 0 bases and at J to 7 bases, leaving 20 bases not matched to a gene. This CDR3 contains 20 residues. This CDR3 is CASSIDQKGLVGGNLGELFF. In DNA, the CDR3 is TGTGCCAGTAGTATAGATCAGAAGGGGTTGGTGGGAGGGAACCTCGGGGAGCTGTTTTTT.

The chain is built from TRBV7-9 and TRBJ2-7; D unclear. Germline V lookup: CDR1 SEHNR, CDR2 FQNEAQ (reference sequence). This CDR3 is built from 12 residues. Trimming removed 5 bases at V and 4 bases at J, with 9 bases between. CDR3 in amino acids: CASSLGRYEQYF. The CDR3 nucleotides read TGTGCCAGCAGCCTAGGGCGATACGAGCAGTACTTC.

This clone was seen a few times. One end of the junction does not line up with germline, which may come from a read error. The chain recombines TRBV5-1 with TRBJ1-1, with D tentatively TRBD1 (5 bases). This CDR3 comprises 14 residues. From germline, CDR1 is SGHRS and CDR2 YFSETQ. CDR3 in DNA: TGCGCCAGCAGCTGGGGACGGGGGAACTCTGAAGCTTTCTTT. It translates to CASSWGRGNSEAFF.

This clone was seen only a few times. The chain links TRBV6-1 to TRBJ1-1; possibly TRBD1 for D (5 bases). CDR1 and CDR2 (germline): MNHNS, SASEGT. V was shortened by 11 bases and J by 1 base, with 14 bases between the two germline ends. This CDR3 has 13 amino acids. The CDR3 sequence: CAGSGEGNTEAFF. The CDR3 region has the DNA TGTGCCGGCTCGGGGGAAGGGAACACTGAAGCTTTCTTT.

V is TRBV5-1 and J is TRBJ2-3; maybe TRBD2 (6 bases). CDR1 SGHRS and CDR2 YFSETQ come from the germline V gene. CDR3 size: 14 residues. The V gene lost 4 bases and the J gene lost 0 bases, with 9 bases spanning the gap. CDR3 nucleotide sequence: TGCGCCAGCAGCACTGGACTAAGCACAGATACGCAGTATTTT. Translated, it gives CASSTGLSTDTQYF.

The rearrangement links TRBV27 to TRBJ2-7; 8 nucleotides agree with TRBD2. The germline gives CDR1 MNHEY, CDR2 SMNVEV (reference sequence). The CDR3 contains 16 residues. The V segment lost 5 bases and the J segment 4 bases; nucleotides outside the gene matches: 13. The CDR3 is CASSQIAGNQIYEQYF. CDR3 DNA sequence: TGTGCCAGCAGTCAGATAGCGGGGAATCAGATATACGAGCAGTACTTC.

There are a few counts of this clone. V gene TRBV7-8 combines with J gene TRBJ2-1; 8 bases agree with TRBD2. V was clipped by 5 bases and J by 6 bases; unmatched bases: 3. The V gene's germline CDR1 is SGHVS and CDR2 FQNEAQ. The CDR3 runs to 13 residues. CDR3 amino acids: CASSPGGVNEQFF. CDR3 in DNA: TGTGCCAGCAGCCCGGGGGGGGTCAATGAGCAGTTCTTC.